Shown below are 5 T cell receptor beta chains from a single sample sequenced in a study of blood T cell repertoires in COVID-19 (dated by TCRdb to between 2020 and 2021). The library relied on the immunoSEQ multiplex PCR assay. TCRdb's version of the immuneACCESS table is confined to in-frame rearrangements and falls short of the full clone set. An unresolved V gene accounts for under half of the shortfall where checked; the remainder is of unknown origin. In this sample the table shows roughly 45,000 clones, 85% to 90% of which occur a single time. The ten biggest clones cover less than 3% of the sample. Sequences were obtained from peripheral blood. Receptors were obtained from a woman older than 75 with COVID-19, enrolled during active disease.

The CDR3 nucleotides are TGTGCCAGCTCACCGAGGGGACAACAGGCTGGGGCCAACGTCCTGACTTTC. It is translated as CASSPRGQQAGANVLTF. V gene TRBV18 combines with J gene TRBJ2-6; a possible D gene is TRBD1 (6 bases). V lost 3 bases, J lost 2 bases, and 14 bases lay in between. This CDR3 spans 17 amino acids. From germline, CDR1 is KGHSH and CDR2 LQKENI.

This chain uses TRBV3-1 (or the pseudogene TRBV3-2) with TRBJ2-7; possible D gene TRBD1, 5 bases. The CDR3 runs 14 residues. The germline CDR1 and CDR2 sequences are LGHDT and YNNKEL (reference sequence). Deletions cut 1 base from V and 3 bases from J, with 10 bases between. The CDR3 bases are TGTGCCAGCAGCCAAGTCGACAGAGGCTACGAGCAGTACTTC. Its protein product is CASSQVDRGYEQYF.

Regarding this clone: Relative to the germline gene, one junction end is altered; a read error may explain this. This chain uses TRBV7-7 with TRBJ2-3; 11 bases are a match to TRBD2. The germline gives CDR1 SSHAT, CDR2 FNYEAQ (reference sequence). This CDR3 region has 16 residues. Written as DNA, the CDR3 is TGTGCTAGCAGCTTGGCTAGCGGGGGGTCGGCAGATACGCAGTATTTT. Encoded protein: CASSLASGGSADTQYF.

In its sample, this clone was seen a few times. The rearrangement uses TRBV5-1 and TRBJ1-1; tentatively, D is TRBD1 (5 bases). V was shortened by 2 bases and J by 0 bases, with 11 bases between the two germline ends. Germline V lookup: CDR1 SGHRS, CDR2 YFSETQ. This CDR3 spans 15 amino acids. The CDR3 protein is CASSFGGTVNTEAFF. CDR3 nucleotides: TGCGCCAGCAGCTTCGGGGGGACCGTGAACACTGAAGCTTTCTTT.

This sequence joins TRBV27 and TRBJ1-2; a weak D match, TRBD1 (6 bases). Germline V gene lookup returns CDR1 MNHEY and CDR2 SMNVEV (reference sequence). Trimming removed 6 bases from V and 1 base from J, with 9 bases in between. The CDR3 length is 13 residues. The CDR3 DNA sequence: TGTGCCAGCAGATTACAGGGTAACTATGGCTACACCTTC. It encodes CASRLQGNYGYTF.